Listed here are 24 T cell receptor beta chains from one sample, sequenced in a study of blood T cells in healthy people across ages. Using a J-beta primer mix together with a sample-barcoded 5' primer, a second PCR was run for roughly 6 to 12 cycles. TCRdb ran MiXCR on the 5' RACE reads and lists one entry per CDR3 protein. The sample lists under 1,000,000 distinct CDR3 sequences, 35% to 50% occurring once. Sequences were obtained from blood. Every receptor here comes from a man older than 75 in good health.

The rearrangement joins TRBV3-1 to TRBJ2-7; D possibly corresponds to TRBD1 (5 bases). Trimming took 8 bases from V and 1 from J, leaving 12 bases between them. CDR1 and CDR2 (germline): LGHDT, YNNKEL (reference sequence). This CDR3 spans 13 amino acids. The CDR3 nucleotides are TGTGCCAGCCGCAGGGCCACTTCCTACGAGCAGTACTTC. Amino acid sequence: CASRRATSYEQYF.

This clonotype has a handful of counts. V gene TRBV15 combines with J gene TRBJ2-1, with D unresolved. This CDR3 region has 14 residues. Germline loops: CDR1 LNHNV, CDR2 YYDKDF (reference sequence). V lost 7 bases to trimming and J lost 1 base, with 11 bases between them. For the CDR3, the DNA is TGTGCCACCAAGTCAGGACCTTCCTACAATGAGCAGTTCTTC. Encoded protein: CATKSGPSYNEQFF.

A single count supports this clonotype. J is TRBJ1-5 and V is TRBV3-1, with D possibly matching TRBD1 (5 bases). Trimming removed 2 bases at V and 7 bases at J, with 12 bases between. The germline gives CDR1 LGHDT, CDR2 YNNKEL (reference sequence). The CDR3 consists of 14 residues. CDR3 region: CASSQQGSGQPQHF. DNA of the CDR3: TGTGCCAGCAGCCAACAGGGATCAGGACAGCCCCAGCATTTT.

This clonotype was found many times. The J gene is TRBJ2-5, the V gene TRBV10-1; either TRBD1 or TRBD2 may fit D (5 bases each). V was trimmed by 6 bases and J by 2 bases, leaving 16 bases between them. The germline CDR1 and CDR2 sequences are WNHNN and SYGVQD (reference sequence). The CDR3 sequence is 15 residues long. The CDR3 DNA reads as TGCGCCAGCAGCGACACGGGGACGCTACAAGAGACCCAGTACTTC. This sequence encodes CASSDTGTLQETQYF.

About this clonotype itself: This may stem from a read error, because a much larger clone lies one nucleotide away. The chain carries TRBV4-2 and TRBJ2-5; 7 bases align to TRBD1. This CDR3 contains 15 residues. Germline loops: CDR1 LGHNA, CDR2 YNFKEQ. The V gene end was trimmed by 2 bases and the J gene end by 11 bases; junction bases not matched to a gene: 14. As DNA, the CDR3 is TGTGCCAGCAGCCAAACCGGGACAGAGTCGCAGGAGCAGTACTTC. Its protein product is CASSQTGTESQEQYF.

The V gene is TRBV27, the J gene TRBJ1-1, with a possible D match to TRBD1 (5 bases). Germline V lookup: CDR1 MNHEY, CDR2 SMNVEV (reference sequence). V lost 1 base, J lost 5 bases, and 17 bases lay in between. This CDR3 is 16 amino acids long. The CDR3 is CASSLLGEKGRTEAFF. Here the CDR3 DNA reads TGTGCCAGCAGTTTATTGGGGGAGAAGGGTAGGACTGAAGCTTTCTTT.

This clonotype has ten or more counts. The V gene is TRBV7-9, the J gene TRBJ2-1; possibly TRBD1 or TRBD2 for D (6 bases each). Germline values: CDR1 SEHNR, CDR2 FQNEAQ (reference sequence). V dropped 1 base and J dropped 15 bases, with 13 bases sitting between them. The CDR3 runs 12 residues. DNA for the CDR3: TGTGCCAGCAGCTTAGAGGCGTCGGGGGCGTTCTTC. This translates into CASSLEASGAFF.

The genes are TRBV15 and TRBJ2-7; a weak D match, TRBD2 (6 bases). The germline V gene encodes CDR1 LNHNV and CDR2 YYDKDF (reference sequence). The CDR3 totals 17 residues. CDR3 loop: CALGLGETRGLPFEQYF. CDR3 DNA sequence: TGTGCGCTTGGTTTGGGGGAGACTAGAGGGCTTCCCTTCGAGCAGTACTTC.

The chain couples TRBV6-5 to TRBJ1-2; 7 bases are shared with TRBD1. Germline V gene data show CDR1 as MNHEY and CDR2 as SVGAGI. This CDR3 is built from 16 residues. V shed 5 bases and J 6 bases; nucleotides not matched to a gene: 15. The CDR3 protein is CASSPQGEIVRDGYTF. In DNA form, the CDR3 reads TGTGCCAGCAGTCCTCAGGGGGAAATAGTCCGTGATGGCTACACCTTC.

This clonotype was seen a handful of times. CDR3 protein: CASSVGTGVEQFF. DNA of the CDR3: TGTGCCAGCAGTGTTGGGACAGGGGTTGAGCAGTTCTTC. The chain combines TRBV27 with TRBJ2-1; the match to TRBD1 covers 10 bases. J gave up 9 bases and V 5 bases, and 4 bases lay outside the gene matches. The CDR3 consists of 13 residues. CDR1 is MNHEY and CDR2 is SMNVEV in the germline V gene (reference sequence).

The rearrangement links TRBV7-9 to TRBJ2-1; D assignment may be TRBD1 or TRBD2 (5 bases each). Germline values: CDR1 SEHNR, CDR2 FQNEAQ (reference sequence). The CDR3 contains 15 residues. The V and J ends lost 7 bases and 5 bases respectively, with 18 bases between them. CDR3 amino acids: CASTRDLTRNNEQFF. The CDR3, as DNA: TGTGCCAGCACCAGGGACCTAACTAGAAACAATGAGCAGTTCTTC.

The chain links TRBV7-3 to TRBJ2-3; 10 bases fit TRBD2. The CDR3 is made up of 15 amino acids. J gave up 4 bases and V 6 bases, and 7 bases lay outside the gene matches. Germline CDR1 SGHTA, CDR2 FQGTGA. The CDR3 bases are TGTGCCAGCAGTCCTAGCGGGAGTATCTCAGATACGCAGTATTTT. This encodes CASSPSGSISDTQYF.

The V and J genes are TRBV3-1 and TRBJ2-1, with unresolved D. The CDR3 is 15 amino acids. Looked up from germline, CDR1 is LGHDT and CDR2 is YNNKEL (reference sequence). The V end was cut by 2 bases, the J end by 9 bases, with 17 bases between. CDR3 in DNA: TGTGCCAGCAGCCAAATGACGGAAAACATTGGTGAGCAGTTCTTC. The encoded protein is CASSQMTENIGEQFF.

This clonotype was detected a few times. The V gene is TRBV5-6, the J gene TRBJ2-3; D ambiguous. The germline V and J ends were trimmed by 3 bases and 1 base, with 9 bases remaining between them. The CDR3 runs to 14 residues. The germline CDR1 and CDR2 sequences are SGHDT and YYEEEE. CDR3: CASSSNYGTDTQYF. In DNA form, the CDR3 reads TGTGCCAGCAGCTCGAACTACGGCACAGATACGCAGTATTTT.

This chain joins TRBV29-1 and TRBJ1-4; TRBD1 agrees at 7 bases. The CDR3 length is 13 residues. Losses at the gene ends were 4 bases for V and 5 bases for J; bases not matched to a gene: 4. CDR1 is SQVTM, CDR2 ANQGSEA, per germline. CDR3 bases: TGCAGCGTTGGACAGGGTAGCAATGAAAAACTGTTTTTT. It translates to CSVGQGSNEKLFF.

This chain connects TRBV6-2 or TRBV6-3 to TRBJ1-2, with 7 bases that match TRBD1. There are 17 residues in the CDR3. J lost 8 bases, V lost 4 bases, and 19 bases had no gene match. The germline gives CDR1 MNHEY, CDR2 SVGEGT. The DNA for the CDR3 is TGTGCCAGCAGTTCCCCTTATCGGAACAGGGGAGGAGACGGCTACACCTTC. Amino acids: CASSSPYRNRGGDGYTF.

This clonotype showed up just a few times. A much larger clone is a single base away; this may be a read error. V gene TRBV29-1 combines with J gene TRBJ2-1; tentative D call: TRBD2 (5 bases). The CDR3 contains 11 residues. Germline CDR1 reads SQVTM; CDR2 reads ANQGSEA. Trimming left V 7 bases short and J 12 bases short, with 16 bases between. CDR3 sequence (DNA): TGCAGCGACGCACGGAGGAGCGGGCAGTTCTTC. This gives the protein CSDARRSGQFF.

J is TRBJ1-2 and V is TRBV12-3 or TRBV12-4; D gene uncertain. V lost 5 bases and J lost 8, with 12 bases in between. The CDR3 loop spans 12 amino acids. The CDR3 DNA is TGTGCCAGCAGTGTGGGAGGGTGCGGCTACACCTTC. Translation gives CASSVGGCGYTF.

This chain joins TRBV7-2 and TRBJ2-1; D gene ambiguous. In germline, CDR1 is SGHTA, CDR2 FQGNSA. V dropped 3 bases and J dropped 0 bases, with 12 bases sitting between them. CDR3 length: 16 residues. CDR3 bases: TGTGCCAGCAGCTTGGATTCTGCGAGCTCCTACAATGAGCAGTTCTTC. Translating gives CASSLDSASSYNEQFF.

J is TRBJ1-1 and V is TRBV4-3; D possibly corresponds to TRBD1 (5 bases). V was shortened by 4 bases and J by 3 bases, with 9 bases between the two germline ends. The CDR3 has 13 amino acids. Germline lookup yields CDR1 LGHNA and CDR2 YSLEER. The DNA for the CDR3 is TGCGCCAGCAGCCGCCGGGACGACACTGAAGCTTTCTTT. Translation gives CASSRRDDTEAFF.

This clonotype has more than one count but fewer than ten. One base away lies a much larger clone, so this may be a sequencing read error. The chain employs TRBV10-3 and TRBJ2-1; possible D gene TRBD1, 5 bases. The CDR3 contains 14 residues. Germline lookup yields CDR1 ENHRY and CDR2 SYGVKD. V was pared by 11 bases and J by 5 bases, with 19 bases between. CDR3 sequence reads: CAVAPRAGNNEQFF. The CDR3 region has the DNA TGTGCCGTCGCCCCCCGAGCAGGGAACAATGAGCAGTTCTTC.

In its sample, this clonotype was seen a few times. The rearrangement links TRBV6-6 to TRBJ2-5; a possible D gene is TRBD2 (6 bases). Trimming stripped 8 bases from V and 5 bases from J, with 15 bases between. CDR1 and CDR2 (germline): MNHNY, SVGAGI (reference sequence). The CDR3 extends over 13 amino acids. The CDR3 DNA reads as TGTGCCAGCGGGCAAGGAGGGCGGGAGACCCAGTACTTC. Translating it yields CASGQGGRETQYF.

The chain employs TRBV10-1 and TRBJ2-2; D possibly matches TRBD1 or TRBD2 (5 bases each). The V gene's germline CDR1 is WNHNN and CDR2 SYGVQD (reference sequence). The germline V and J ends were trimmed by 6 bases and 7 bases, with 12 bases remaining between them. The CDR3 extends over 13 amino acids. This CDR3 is CASSSSGGGELFF. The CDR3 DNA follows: TGCGCCAGCAGCAGTTCTGGGGGCGGGGAGCTGTTTTTT.

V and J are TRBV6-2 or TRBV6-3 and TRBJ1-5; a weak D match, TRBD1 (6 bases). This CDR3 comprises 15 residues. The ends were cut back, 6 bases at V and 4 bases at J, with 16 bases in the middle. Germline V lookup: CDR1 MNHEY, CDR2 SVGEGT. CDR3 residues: CASREPGHRNQPQHF. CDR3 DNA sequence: TGTGCCAGCAGAGAACCGGGACATCGTAATCAGCCCCAGCATTTT.